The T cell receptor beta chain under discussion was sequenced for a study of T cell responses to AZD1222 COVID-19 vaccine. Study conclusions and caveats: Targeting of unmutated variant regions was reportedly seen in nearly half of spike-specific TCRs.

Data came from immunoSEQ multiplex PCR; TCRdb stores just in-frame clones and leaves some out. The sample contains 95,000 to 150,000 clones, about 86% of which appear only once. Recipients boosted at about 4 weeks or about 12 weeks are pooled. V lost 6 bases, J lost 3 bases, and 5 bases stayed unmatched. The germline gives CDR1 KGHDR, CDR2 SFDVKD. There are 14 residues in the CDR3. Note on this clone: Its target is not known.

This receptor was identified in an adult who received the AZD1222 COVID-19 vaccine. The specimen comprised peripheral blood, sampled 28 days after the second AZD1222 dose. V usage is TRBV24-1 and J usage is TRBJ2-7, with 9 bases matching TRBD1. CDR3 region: CATSQGQGFYEQYF. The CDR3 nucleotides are TGTGCCACCAGTCAGGGACAGGGATTCTACGAGCAGTACTTC.